This T cell receptor (beta chain) came from a study of T cell responses to AZD1222 COVID-19 vaccine. Timing groups of about 4 and about 12 weeks for second doses were pooled. Using immunoSEQ multiplex PCR, the repertoire was profiled, and TCRdb retains in-frame clones only, with some absent. The sample has about 200,000 clones, 85% to 95% seen once. V was pared by 4 bases and J by 14 bases, with 13 bases of the junction left unmatched. CDR3 length equals 13 residues. Germline V gene sequence: CDR1 SGHDN, CDR2 FVKESK. The J gene is TRBJ1-2, the V gene TRBV14, with 7 bases identical to TRBD1. The source was peripheral blood, collected 28 days after the second AZD1222 dose. This receptor was obtained from an adult who received the AZD1222 COVID-19 vaccine. CDR3 coding DNA: TGTGCCAGCAGCCCATCCGCCGGGACAGCCATGACCTTC. Translated: CASSPSAGTAMTF.